What follows describes a single T cell receptor beta chain. No antigen is known for it. This entry belongs to a study of tumor-infiltrating lymphocytes in localized non-small cell lung cancer. Study overall: Each patient gave resected tumor and non-adjacent uninvolved lung tissue.

Clones were read by immunoSEQ multiplex PCR, and TCRdb kept only the in-frame ones, dropping some. The table records thousands of clones, over 65% of them present only once. Study-wide points: Immunotypes IM1 and IM2 had similar TCR-derived T-cell fractions. Technical variation could not be separated from intratumor heterogeneity here.

CDR3 length: 16 residues. Trimming removed 1 base from V and 4 bases from J; junction bases left unmatched: 4. The germline gives CDR1 LNHDA, CDR2 SQIVND (reference sequence). V usage is TRBV19 and J usage is TRBJ2-7, with 13 positions matching TRBD2. The receptor's source is a human donor with non-small cell lung cancer. The source material was uninvolved lung tissue not adjacent to the tumor. CDR3 sequence reads: CASSIGGLAGMYEQYF. The CDR3 DNA is TGTGCCAGTAGTATAGGGGGACTAGCGGGGATGTACGAGCAGTACTTC. Drawing the rest from reference TRBV19 and TRBJ2-7, the complete variable domain is DGGITQSPKYLFRKEGQNVTLSCEQNLNHDAMYWYRQDPGQGLRLIYYSQIVNDFQKGDIAEGYSVSREKKESFPLTVTSAQKNPTAFYLCASSIGGLAGMYEQYFGPGTRLTVT.